This T cell receptor beta chain came from a study of blood T cells in healthy people across ages (dated by TCRdb to 2015 to 2017). Regarding the study in general: In model experiments, template switching captured about one uniquely barcoded TCR beta cDNA molecule for every two T cells. To track age-related changes in TCR beta repertoire diversity, the study relied on deep sequencing normalized with unique cDNA molecular identifiers. The donors were divided into four age groups: young (average approximately 17 years), middle-aged (around 41), aged (roughly 60) and long-lived (around 80). Two additional independent replicas of 1 million unique cDNA reads from the same blood draw were analyzed for two donors (one aged 18 to 29 and one aged 80 or older).

V loses 3 bases, J loses 4 bases, and the germline ends lie 9 bases apart. Its CDR3 holds 13 amino acids, cysteine through phenylalanine. CDR3 DNA only is kept here, 39 bases in frame from base 1. Via the germline V gene, CDR1 is LGHNA and CDR2 YSLEER. Receptor amplification or capture employed 5' RACE. The instrument given in TCRdb is Illumina HiSeq 2500. A second PCR of roughly 7 to 11 cycles was performed with a sample-barcoded 5' primer and a J-beta primer mix. Each TCR beta cDNA molecule received a unique molecular identifier from a template-switch 5' adaptor carrying 12 random nucleotides. At least 2.5 million CDR3-containing paired-end reads were obtained from each sample. All of the RNA was converted into first-strand cDNA using the Mint cDNA synthesis kit, with a TRBC-specific oligonucleotide serving as the primer. All cDNA was treated with uracil-DNA glycosylase and then went through a first 18-cycle PCR with the universal primers M1SS and BC2_uni_R. In the authors' own workflow: Normalization of each sample was performed by random selection of 1 million high-quality reads, each carrying a distinct molecular identifier. Instead of being binned into consensus sequences, reads that shared molecular identifiers were thrown out. MiTCR, with a Q25 quality threshold and the strictest error-elimination algorithm, was used for CDR3 identification, clonotype clustering and error correction. A nonparametric unseen species model using Euler transformation provided a lower-bound estimate of total TCR beta diversity. Using fastp at Q25 and MiXCR, TCRdb reprocessed the public reads and kept productive beta chains. Every entry covers one CDR3 protein and lists the most common genes and DNA from its rows. TCRdb, not the authors, supplied the V and J calls. The sample yields over a million distinct CDR3 sequences; under 30% were counted once. Together, the top ten hold approximately 0.7% of the sample.

Donors were 30 to 45 systemically healthy Caucasian individuals from Russia aged roughly 6 to 90 years. Roughly 10 milliliters of peripheral blood were collected from each donor into EDTA-treated Vacutainer tubes. PBMCs were isolated by Ficoll-Paque density-gradient centrifugation, with at least 6 million obtained per sample. Total RNA was extracted from PBMCs with Trizol reagent, with at least 6 micrograms obtained per sample. For every donor, flow cytometry on a PBMC aliquot measured the percentage of naive CD45RAhigh/CD27high T cells. This clonotype appeared a few times. This clone's antigen is unknown. Base qualities are not recorded, but no much larger clone differs from it by a single base. Broader findings and caveats from the paper: Observed TCR beta diversity correlated strongly with the percentage of naive T cells measured by flow cytometry. Compared with the aged group, the long-lived group had more naive CD4+ T cells, fewer expanded clones and increased TCR diversity, a pattern suggesting age selection. Observed TCR beta diversity per million T cells fell roughly linearly with age, and a significant reduction was already apparent by age around 40. Total diversity estimates from one million sequenced T cells were considered lower bounds and underestimates. Bulk unsorted PBMC profiling prevented conclusive comparison of naive and antigen-experienced compartments. Donor CMV infection status was unknown, potentially confounding age-related changes in expanded clonotypes.

The sample was also reused in another study, on T cells of mothers and their children. According to the second study: Donors were nine systemically healthy Caucasian individuals: three mothers and their six children. cDNA synthesis used all of the extracted RNA, with around 1.5 ug of RNA in each 15 ul reaction. In the second PCR, the M1S primer added sample barcodes and 2-4 random nucleotides. Each mother yielded over 8.5 million TCR beta CDR3 reads and each child 3 million to 3.5 million reads. Thymic selection shapes the output of TCR recombination in a similar way in related and unrelated pairs, and inherited differences have a minor effect. Normalized repertoire overlap in related mother-child pairs was always slightly higher than in unrelated mother-child pairs, but the difference was never significant. Persistent microchimeric T cell clones were not detected, at a sensitivity of about 90 clones per million clonotypes. Deep NGS was used in the study to compare the TCR beta repertoires of mothers and children and to look for features that separate related mother-child pairs from unrelated individuals. The mean age was around 40 +/- 4 years for the mothers and around 10 +/- 4 years for the children. After adapter ligation with NEBNext reagents, the libraries were sequenced on Illumina HiSeq 2000 with 100+100 nt paired-end reads. To avoid cross-contamination, the mother libraries and the child libraries were prepared a month apart and sequenced in separate runs. Between about 500,000 and 2,100,000 distinct TCR beta clonotypes were identified per donor. Naive TCR beta clonotypes were estimated from low-frequency clonotypes matched to each donor's FACS-determined naive share, without sorting.

The rearrangement joined TRBV4-3 to TRBJ1-2; the D segment cannot be called with confidence. The source of this sequence is a girl aged 2-10 years in good health. The sample consisted of blood. DNA sequence: TGCGCCAGCAGCCAGATTTTGGGCTATGGCTACACCTTC. Translated, this gives CASSQILGYGYTF.